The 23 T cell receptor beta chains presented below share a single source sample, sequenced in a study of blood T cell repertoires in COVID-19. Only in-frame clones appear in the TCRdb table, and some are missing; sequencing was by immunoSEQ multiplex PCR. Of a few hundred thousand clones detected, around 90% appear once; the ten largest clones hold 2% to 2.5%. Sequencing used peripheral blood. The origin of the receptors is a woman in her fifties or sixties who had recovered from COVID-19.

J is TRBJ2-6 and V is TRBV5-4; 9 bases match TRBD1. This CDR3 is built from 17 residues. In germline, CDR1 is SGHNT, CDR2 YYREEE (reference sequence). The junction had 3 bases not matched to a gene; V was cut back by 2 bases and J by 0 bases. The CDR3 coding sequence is TGTGCCAGCAGCTTCGGGACAGGGAACTCTGGGGCCAACGTCCTGACTTTC. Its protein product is CASSFGTGNSGANVLTF.

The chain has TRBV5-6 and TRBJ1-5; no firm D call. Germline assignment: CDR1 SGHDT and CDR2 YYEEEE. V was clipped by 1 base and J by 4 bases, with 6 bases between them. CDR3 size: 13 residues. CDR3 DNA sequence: TGTGCCAGCAGCTTGTCCCAGAATCAGCCCCAGCATTTT. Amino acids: CASSLSQNQPQHF. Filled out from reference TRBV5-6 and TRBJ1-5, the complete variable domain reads DAGVTQSPTHLIKTRGQQVTLRCSPKSGHDTVSWYQQALGQGPQFIFQYYEEEERQRGNFPDRFSGHQFPNYSSELNVNALLLGDSALYLCASSLSQNQPQHFGDGTRLSIL.

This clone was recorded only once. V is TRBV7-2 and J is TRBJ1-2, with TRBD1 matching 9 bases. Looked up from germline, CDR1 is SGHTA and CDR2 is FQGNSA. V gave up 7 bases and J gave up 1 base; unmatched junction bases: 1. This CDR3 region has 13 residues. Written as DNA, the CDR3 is TGTGCCAGCATGGACAGGGGTAACTATGGCTACACCTTC. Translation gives CASMDRGNYGYTF. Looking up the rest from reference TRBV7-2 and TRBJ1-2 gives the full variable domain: GAGVSQSPSNKVTEKGKDVELRCDPISGHTALYWYRQSLGQGLEFLIYFQGNSAPDKSGLPSDRFSAERTGGSVSTLTIQRTQQEDSAVYLCASMDRGNYGYTFGSGTRLTVV.

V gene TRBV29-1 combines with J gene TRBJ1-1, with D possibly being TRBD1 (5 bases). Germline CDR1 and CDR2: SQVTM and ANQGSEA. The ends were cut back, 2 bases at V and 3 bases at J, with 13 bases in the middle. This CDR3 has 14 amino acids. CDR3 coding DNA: TGCAGCGTTGAACTCTGGGGCAGGGACACTGAAGCTTTCTTT. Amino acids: CSVELWGRDTEAFF.

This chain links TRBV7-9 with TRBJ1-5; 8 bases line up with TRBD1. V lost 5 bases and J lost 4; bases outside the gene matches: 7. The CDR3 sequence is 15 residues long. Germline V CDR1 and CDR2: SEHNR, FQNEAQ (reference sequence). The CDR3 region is CASSPQGAKNQPQHF. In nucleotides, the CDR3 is TGTGCCAGCAGCCCGCAGGGGGCGAAGAATCAGCCCCAGCATTTT.

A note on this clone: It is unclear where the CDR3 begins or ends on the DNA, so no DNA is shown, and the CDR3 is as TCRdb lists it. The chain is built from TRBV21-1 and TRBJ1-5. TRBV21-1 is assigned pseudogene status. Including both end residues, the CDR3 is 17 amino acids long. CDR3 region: CASSKVEVGGGNQPQHF.

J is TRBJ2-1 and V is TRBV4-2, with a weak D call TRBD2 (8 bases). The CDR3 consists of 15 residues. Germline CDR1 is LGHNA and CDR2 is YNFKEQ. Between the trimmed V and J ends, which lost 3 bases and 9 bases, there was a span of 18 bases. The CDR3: CASSQGSGTEGEQFF. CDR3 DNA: TGTGCCAGCAGCCAGGGTAGCGGGACAGAAGGTGAGCAGTTCTTC.

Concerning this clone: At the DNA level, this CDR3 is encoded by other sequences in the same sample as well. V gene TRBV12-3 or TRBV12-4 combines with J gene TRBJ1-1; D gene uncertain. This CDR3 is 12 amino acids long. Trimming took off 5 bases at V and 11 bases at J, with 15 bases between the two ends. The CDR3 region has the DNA TGTGCCAGCAGTAGGAACGACTATAGGGCTTTCTTT. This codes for CASSRNDYRAFF.

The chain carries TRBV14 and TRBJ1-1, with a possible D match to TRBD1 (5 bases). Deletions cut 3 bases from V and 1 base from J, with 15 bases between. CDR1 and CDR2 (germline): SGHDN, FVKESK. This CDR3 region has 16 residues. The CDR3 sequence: CASSHLMGQGNTEAFF. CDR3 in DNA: TGTGCCAGCAGCCACCTAATGGGGCAGGGGAACACTGAAGCTTTCTTT.

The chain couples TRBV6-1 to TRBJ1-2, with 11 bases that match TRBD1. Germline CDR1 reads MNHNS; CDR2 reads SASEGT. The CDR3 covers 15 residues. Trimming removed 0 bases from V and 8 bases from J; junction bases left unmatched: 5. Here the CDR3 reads CASSEAQGQGGGYTF. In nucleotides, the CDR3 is TGTGCCAGCAGTGAAGCGCAGGGACAGGGGGGCGGCTACACCTTC.

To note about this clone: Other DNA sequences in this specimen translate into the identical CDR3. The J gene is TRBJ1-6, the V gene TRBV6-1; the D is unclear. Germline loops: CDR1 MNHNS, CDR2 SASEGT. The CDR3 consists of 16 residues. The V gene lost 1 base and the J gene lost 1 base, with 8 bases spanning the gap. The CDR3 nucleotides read TGTGCCAGCAGTGAAGGGGAGGGATCCTATAATTCACCCCTCCACTTT. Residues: CASSEGEGSYNSPLHF.

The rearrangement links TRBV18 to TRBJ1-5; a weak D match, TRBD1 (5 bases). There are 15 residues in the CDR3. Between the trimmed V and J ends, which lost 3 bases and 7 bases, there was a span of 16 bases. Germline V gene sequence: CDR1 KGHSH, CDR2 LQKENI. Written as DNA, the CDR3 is TGTGCCAGCTCACCCCAGCCTGGGGGGACCCAGCCCCAGCATTTT. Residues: CASSPQPGGTQPQHF.

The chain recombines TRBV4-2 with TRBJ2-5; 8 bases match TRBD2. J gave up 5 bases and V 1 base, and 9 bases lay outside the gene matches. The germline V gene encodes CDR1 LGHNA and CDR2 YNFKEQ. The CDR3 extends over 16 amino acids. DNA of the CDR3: TGTGCCAGCAGCCAAGTTAACGGGAGGGCTCCCGAGACCCAGTACTTC. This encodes CASSQVNGRAPETQYF.

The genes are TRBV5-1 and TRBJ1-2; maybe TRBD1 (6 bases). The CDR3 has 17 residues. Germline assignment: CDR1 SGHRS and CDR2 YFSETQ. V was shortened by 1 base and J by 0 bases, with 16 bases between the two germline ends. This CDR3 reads CASSLLPDSRANYGYTF. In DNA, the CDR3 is TGCGCCAGCAGCTTGCTCCCGGACAGCCGAGCTAACTATGGCTACACCTTC.

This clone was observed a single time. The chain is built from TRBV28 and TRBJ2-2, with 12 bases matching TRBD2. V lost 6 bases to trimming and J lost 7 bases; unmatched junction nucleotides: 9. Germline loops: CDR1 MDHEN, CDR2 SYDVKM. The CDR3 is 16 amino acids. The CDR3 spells CASSEPSGGAYGELFF. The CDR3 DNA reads TGTGCCAGCAGCGAGCCTAGCGGGGGGGCTTACGGGGAGCTGTTTTTT.

The chain's CDR3 is CASSPETGPNEKLFF. CDR3 coding DNA: TGTGCCAGCTCACCAGAGACAGGGCCTAATGAAAAACTGTTTTTT. This chain joins TRBV18 and TRBJ1-4; 7 bases align to TRBD1. CDR3 length: 15 residues. Germline loops: CDR1 KGHSH, CDR2 LQKENI. V was clipped by 2 bases and J by 3 bases; unmatched bases: 3.

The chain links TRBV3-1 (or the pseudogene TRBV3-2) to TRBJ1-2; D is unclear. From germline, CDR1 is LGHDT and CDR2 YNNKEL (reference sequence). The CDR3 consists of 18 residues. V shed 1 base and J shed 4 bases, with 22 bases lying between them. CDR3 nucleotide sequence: TGTGCCAGCAGCCAAGTCTTATGCCCCCGAGGCAGCCTCTATGGCTACACCTTC. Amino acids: CASSQVLCPRGSLYGYTF.

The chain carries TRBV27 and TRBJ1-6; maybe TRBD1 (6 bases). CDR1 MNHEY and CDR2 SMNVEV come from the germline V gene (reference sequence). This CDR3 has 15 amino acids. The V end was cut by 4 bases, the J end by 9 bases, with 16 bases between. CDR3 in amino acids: CASSSGTNGGSPLHF. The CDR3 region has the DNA TGTGCCAGCAGTTCCGGGACAAATGGGGGTTCACCCCTCCACTTT.

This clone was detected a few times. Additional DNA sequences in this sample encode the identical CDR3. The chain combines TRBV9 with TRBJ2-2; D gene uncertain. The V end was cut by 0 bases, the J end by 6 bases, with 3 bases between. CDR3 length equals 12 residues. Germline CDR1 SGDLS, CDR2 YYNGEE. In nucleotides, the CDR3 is TGTGCCAGCAGCGTAGTAGCCGGGGAGCTGTTTTTT. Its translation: CASSVVAGELFF.

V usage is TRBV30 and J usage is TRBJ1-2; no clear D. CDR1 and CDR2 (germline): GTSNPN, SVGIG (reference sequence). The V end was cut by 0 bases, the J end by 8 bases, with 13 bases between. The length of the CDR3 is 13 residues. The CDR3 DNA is TGTGCCTGGAGTGTTTCGGGTGTTTCAGGCTACACCTTC. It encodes CAWSVSGVSGYTF.

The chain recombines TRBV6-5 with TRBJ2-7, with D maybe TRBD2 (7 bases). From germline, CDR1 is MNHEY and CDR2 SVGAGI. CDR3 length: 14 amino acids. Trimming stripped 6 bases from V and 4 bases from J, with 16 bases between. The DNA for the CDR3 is TGTGCCAGCAGCCTCTTAGGGGGGGAGTACGAGCAGTACTTC. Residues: CASSLLGGEYEQYF.

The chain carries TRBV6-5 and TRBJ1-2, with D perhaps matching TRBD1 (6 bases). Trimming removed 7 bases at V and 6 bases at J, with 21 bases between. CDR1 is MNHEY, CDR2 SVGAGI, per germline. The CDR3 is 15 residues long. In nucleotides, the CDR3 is TGTGCCAGCACCTTACTAATGGACAGCCCAGATGGCTACACCTTC. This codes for CASTLLMDSPDGYTF.

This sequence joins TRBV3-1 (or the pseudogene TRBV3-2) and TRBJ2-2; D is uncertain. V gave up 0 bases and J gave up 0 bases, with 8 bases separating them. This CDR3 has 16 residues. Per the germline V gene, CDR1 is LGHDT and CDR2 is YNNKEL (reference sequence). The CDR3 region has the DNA TGTGCCAGCAGCCAAGAGAGGAGTACGAACACCGGGGAGCTGTTTTTT. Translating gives CASSQERSTNTGELFF.